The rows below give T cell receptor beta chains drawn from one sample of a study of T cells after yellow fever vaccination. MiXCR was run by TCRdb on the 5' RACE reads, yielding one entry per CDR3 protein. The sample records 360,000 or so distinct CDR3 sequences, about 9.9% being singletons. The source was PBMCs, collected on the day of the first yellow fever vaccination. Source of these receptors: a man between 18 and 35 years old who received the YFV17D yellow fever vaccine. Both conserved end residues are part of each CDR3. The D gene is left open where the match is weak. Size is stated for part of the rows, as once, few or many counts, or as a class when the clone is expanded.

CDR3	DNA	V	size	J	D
CSVGQGTDTQYF	TGCAGCGTTGGGCAGGGCACAGATACGCAGTATTTT	TRBV29-1	many	TRBJ2-3	-
CASSLRGPEAFF	TGTGCCAGCAGCTTGCGGGGTCCTGAAGCTTTCTTT	TRBV5-6	many	TRBJ1-1	-
CASSKGQSQETQYF	TGTGCCAGTAGTAAGGGACAGAGCCAAGAGACCCAGTACTTC	TRBV19	many	TRBJ2-5	TRBD1
CASSPPGGPKQFF	TGTGCCAGCTCACCACCGGGAGGGCCGAAGCAGTTCTTC	TRBV18	-	TRBJ2-1	TRBD2
CASSLGDRLAYNEQFF	TGTGCCAGCAGCTTGGGGGACAGGCTTGCCTACAATGAGCAGTTCTTC	TRBV5-5	many	TRBJ2-1	TRBD1
CASTPGQRSEKLFF	TGTGCCAGCACCCCCGGACAGCGAAGTGAAAAACTGTTTTTT	TRBV6-1	few	TRBJ1-4	-
CASRGVRDTQYF	TGCGCCAGCAGGGGGGTAAGAGATACGCAGTATTTT	TRBV5-1	-	TRBJ2-3	-
CASSQRGAGPKSEQFF	TGTGCCAGCAGCCAACGGGGGGCCGGTCCGAAGAGTGAGCAGTTCTTC	TRBV3-1	few	TRBJ2-1	-
CASSFMDRNLRAQYF	TGTGCCAGCAGTTTTATGGACAGGAACCTTAGGGCGCAGTATTTT	TRBV28	-	TRBJ2-3	TRBD1
CASSLAGQPNQPQHF	TGCGCCAGCAGCTTGGCCGGACAGCCCAATCAGCCCCAGCATTTT	TRBV5-1	many	TRBJ1-5	-
CASSPAPGSNTEAFF	TGCGCCAGCAGCCCAGCTCCTGGTTCGAACACTGAAGCTTTCTTT	TRBV5-1	-	TRBJ1-1	-
CASSLTSPGVDTQYF	TGCGCCAGCAGCCTCACCAGTCCAGGGGTAGATACGCAGTATTTT	TRBV5-1	few	TRBJ2-3	-
CASGGGAAFNQPQHF	TGTGCCAGCGGAGGGGGAGCAGCTTTCAATCAGCCCCAGCATTTT	TRBV7-2	few	TRBJ1-5	-
CSVVEFEGQGFLNEQFF	TGCAGCGTTGTCGAATTTGAGGGACAGGGGTTTTTGAATGAGCAGTTCTTC	TRBV29-1	-	TRBJ2-1	TRBD1
CSAAHQSLYGYTF	TGCAGTGCCGCACACCAAAGTCTCTATGGCTACACCTTC	TRBV20-1	many	TRBJ1-2	-
CASSWTLPGELFF	TGTGCCAGCAGTTGGACCCTACCCGGGGAGCTGTTTTTT	TRBV6-5	-	TRBJ2-2	-
CASRTGDTEAFF	TGTGCCAGCAGGACAGGGGACACTGAAGCTTTCTTT	TRBV7-9	-	TRBJ1-1	TRBD1
CASSFRTRGNTIYF	TGTGCCAGCAGCTTTAGGACGCGTGGAAACACCATATATTTT	TRBV3-1	-	TRBJ1-3	-
CASCRTGTAYGYTF	TGTGCTAGCTGTCGAACCGGGACAGCCTATGGCTACACCTTC	TRBV6-1	few	TRBJ1-2	TRBD1
CAGTRLGDYEQYF	TGTGCCGGCACGCGCCTCGGGGACTACGAGCAGTACTTC	TRBV3-1	-	TRBJ2-7	-
CSASAGVRTQAQYF	TGCAGTGCTAGTGCAGGTGTTCGTACCCAAGCCCAGTACTTC	TRBV20-1	few	TRBJ2-5	-
CASSDPRDGTYEQYF	TGCGCCAGCAGTGATCCCCGAGACGGAACCTACGAGCAGTACTTC	TRBV10-2	-	TRBJ2-7	-
CASRNRQSNEQYF	TGTGCCAGCAGAAACCGACAGTCCAACGAGCAGTACTTC	TRBV6-6	few	TRBJ2-7	-
CASSYFIGGNIQYF	TGTGCCAGCAGTTACTTTATCGGGGGAAACATTCAGTACTTC	TRBV6-2/TRBV6-3	few	TRBJ2-4	-
CASSFPPGELFF	TGCGCCAGCAGCTTCCCCCCCGGGGAGCTGTTTTTT	TRBV5-1	-	TRBJ2-2	-
CSAREADKNIQYF	TGCAGTGCTAGAGAAGCAGATAAAAACATTCAGTACTTC	TRBV20-1	-	TRBJ2-4	-
CASSLSRSNEQFF	TGTGCCAGCAGCTTATCTAGGTCCAATGAGCAGTTCTTC	TRBV7-2	few	TRBJ2-1	-
CASSTQGGDYGYTF	TGCGCCAGCAGTACACAGGGAGGTGACTATGGCTACACCTTC	TRBV5-1	few	TRBJ1-2	-
CASSYGGPSYEQYF	TGTGCCAGCAGTTACGGGGGGCCTTCCTACGAGCAGTACTTC	TRBV6-5	many	TRBJ2-7	-
CSVVVGNQPQHF	TGCAGCGTTGTCGTGGGAAATCAGCCCCAGCATTTT	TRBV29-1	-	TRBJ1-5	-
CAIRGLAGRSDTQYF	TGTGCCATCAGAGGACTAGCGGGGAGATCAGATACGCAGTATTTT	TRBV10-3	-	TRBJ2-3	TRBD2
CSATRGPGNTIYF	TGCAGTGCTACCAGGGGGCCCGGAAACACCATATATTTT	TRBV20-1	-	TRBJ1-3	TRBD1
CASSQERGGRVETQYF	TGCGCCAGCAGCCAAGAAAGGGGGGGCCGGGTAGAGACCCAGTACTTC	TRBV4-3	-	TRBJ2-5	-
CASSLEGAGRETQYF	TGTGCCAGCAGCTTAGAGGGTGCGGGCCGAGAGACCCAGTACTTC	TRBV7-2	-	TRBJ2-5	-
CASSQGDLDSNQPQHF	TGTGCCAGCAGCCAAGGGGACTTAGATAGCAATCAGCCCCAGCATTTT	TRBV4-2	-	TRBJ1-5	-
CASSQGEANYGYTF	TGTGCCAGCAGCCAAGGGGAGGCTAACTATGGCTACACCTTC	TRBV7-9	once	TRBJ1-2	-